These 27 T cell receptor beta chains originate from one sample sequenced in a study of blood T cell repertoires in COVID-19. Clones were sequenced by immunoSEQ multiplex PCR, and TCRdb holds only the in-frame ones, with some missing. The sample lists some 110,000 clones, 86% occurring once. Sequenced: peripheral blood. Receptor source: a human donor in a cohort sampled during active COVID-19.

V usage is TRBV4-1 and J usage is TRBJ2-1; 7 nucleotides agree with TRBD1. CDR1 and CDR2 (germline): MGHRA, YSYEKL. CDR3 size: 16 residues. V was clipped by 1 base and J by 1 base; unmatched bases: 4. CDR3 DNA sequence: TGCGCCAGCAGCCAAGTAACAGGGGATTCCTACAATGAGCAGTTCTTC. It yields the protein CASSQVTGDSYNEQFF.

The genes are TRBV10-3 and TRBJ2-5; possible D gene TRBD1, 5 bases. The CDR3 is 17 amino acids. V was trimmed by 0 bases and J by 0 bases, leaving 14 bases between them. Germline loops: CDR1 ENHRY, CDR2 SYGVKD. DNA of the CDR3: TGTGCCATCAGTGAGTCGAGCAGGGATGCGTACCAAGAGACCCAGTACTTC. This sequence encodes CAISESSRDAYQETQYF.

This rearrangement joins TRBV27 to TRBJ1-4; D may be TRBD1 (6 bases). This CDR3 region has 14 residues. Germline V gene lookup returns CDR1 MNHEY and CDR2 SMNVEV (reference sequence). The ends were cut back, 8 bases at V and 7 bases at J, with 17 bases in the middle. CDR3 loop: CASRRAGVGEKLFF. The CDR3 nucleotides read TGTGCCAGCCGCCGGGCAGGGGTAGGTGAAAAACTGTTTTTT.

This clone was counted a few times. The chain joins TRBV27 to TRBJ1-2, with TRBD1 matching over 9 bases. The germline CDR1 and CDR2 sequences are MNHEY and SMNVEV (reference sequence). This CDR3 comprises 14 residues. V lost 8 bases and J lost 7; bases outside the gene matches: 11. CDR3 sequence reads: CASGKQGAEGGYTF. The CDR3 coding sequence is TGTGCCAGCGGAAAACAGGGGGCTGAGGGTGGCTACACCTTC.

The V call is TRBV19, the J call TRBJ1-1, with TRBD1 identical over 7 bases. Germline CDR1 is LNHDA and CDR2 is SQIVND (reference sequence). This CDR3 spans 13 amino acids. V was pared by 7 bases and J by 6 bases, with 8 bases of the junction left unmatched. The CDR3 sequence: CASKPQGRPEAFF. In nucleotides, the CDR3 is TGTGCCAGTAAACCACAGGGGAGGCCTGAAGCTTTCTTT.

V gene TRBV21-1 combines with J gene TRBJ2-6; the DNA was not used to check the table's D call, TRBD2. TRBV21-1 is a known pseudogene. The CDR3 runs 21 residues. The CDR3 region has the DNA TGTGCCAGCAGCGAACCGGGACTAGCGGGAGCCCCAGACTCTGGGGCCAACGTCCTGACTTTC. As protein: CASSEPGLAGAPDSGANVLTF.

The CDR3 loop reads CASSPKKYEQYSGANVLTF. CDR3 DNA sequence: TGTGCCAGCTCACCAAAAAAGTATGAACAGTACTCTGGGGCCAACGTCCTGACTTTC. This sequence joins TRBV18 and TRBJ2-6; D gene ambiguous. The CDR3 covers 19 residues. Deletions cut 2 bases from V and 0 bases from J, with 17 bases between. The germline CDR1 and CDR2 sequences are KGHSH and LQKENI.

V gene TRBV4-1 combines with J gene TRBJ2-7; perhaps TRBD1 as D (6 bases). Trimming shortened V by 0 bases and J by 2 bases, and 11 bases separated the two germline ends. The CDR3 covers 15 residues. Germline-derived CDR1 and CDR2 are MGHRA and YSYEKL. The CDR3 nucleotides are TGCGCCAGCAGCCAAGAGGGGGCGATTGCCTACGAGCAGTACTTC. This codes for CASSQEGAIAYEQYF.

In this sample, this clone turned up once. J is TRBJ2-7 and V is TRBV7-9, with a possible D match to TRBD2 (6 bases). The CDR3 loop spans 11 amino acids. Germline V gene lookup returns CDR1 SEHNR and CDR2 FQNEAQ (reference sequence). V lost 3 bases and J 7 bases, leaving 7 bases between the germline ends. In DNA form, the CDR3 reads TGTGCCAGCAGCTTGGCGGGAGAGCAGTACTTC. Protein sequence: CASSLAGEQYF.

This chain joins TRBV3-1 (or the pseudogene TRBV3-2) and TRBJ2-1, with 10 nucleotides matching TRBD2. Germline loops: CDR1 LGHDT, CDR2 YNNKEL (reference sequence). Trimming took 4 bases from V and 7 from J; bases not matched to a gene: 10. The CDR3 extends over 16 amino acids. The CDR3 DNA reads TGTGCCAGCAGCCTCGGGCTAGCGGGAGTTAGAAATGAGCAGTTCTTC. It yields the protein CASSLGLAGVRNEQFF.

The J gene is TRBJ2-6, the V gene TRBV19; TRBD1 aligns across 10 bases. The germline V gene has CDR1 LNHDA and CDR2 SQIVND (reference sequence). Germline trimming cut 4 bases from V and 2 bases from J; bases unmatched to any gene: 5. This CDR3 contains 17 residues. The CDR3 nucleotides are TGTGCCAGTAGTACGACAGGGGGCCGCGCTGGGGCCAACGTCCTGACTTTC. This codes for CASSTTGGRAGANVLTF.

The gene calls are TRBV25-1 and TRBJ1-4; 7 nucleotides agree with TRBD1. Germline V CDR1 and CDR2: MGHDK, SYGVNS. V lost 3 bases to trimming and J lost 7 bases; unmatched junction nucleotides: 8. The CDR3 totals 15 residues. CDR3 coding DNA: TGTGCCAGCAGTGACCGACAGGGCGAGGTTGAAAAACTGTTTTTT. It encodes CASSDRQGEVEKLFF. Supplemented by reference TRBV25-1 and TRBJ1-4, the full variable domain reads EADIYQTPRYLVIGTGKKITLECSQTMGHDKMYWYQQDPGMELHLIHYSYGVNSTEKGDLSSESTVSRIRTEHFPLTLESARPSHTSQYLCASSDRQGEVEKLFFGSGTQLSVL.

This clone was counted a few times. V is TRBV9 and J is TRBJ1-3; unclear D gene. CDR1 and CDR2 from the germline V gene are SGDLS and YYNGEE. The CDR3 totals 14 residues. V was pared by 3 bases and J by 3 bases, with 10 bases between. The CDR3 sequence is CASSASLLGNTIYF. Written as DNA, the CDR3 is TGTGCCAGCAGCGCAAGCCTCCTTGGAAACACCATATATTTT. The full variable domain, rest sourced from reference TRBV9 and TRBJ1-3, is DSGVTQTPKHLITATGQRVTLRCSPRSGDLSVYWYQQSLDQGLQFLIQYYNGEERAKGNILERFSAQQFPDLHSELNLSSLELGDSALYFCASSASLLGNTIYFGEGSWLTVV.

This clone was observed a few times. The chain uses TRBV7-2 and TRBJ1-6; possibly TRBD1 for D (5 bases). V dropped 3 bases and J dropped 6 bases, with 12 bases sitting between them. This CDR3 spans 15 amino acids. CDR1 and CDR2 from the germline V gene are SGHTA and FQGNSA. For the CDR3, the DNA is TGTGCCAGCAGCTTTAGTCAGGGAGGTAATTCACCCCTCCACTTT. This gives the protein CASSFSQGGNSPLHF.

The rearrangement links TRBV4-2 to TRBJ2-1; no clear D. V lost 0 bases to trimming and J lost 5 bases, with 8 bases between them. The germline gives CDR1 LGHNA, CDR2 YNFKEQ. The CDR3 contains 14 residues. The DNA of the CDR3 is TGTGCCAGCAGCCAAGATCTCCGCGACAATGAGCAGTTCTTC. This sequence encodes CASSQDLRDNEQFF.

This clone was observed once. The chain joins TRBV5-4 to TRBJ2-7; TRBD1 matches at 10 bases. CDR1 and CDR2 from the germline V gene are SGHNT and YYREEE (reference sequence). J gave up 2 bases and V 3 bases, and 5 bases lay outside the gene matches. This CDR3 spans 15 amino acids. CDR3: CASSSVDRGPYEQYF. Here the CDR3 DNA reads TGTGCCAGCAGCTCCGTAGACAGGGGGCCCTACGAGCAGTACTTC.

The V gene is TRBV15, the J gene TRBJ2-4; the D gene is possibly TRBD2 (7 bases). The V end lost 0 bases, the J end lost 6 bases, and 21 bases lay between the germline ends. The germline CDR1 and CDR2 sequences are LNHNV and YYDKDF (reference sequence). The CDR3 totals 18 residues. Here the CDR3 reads CATSRDGGPGGEGNIQYF. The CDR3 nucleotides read TGTGCCACCAGCAGAGATGGGGGGCCGGGGGGAGAGGGAAACATTCAGTACTTC.

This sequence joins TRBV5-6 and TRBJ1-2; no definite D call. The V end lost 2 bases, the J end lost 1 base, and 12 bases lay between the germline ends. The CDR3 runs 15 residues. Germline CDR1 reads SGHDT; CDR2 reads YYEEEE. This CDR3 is CASSLGRLNNYGYTF. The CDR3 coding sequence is TGTGCCAGCAGCTTAGGAAGACTAAATAACTATGGCTACACCTTC.

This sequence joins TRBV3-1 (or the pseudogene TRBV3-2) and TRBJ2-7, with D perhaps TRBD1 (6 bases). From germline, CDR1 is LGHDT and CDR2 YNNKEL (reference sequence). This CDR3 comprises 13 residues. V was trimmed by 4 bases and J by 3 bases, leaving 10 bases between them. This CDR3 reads CASSLWDNYEQYF. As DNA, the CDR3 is TGTGCCAGCAGCCTATGGGACAACTACGAGCAGTACTTC.

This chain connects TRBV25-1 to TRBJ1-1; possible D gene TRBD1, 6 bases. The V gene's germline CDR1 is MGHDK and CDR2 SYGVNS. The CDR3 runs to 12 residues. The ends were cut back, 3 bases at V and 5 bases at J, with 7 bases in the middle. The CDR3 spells CASSDRGTEAFF. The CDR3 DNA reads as TGTGCCAGCAGTGACAGGGGAACTGAAGCTTTCTTT.

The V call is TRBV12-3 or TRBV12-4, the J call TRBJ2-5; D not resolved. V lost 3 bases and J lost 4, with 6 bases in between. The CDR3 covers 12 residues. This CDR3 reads CASSFSGETQYF. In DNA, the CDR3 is TGTGCCAGCAGTTTTTCGGGAGAGACCCAGTACTTC.

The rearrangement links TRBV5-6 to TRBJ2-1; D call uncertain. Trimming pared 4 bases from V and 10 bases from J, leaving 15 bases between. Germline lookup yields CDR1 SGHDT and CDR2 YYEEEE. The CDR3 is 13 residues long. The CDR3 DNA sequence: TGTGCCAGCAGCCTCCTCCCTTCCGGGGAGCAGTTCTTC. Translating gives CASSLLPSGEQFF. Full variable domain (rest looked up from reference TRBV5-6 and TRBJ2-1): DAGVTQSPTHLIKTRGQQVTLRCSPKSGHDTVSWYQQALGQGPQFIFQYYEEEERQRGNFPDRFSGHQFPNYSSELNVNALLLGDSALYLCASSLLPSGEQFFGPGTRLTVL.

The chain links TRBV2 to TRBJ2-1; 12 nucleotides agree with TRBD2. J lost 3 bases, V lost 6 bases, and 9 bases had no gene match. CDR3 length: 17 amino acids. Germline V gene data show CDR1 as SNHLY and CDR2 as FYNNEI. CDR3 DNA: TGTGCCAGCAGGGGGGGGGCACTAGCGGGAGGCTACAATGAGCAGTTCTTC. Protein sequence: CASRGGALAGGYNEQFF.

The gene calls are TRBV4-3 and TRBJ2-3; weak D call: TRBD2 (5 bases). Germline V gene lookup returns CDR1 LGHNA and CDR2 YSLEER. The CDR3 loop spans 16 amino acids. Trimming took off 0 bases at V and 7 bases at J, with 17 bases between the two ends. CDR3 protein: CASSQELAPLSNTQYF. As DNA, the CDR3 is TGCGCCAGCAGCCAAGAATTAGCGCCGCTGTCGAATACGCAGTATTTT.

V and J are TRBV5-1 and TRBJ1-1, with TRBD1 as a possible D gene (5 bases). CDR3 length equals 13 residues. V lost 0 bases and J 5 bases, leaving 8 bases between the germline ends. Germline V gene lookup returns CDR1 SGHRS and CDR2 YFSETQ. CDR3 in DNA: TGCGCCAGCAGCTTGGCGGGGGAGACTGAAGCTTTCTTT. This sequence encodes CASSLAGETEAFF.

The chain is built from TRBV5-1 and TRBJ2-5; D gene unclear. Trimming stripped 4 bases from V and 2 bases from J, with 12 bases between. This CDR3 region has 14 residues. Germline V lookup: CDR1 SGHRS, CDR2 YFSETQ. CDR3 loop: CASSPSAGQETQYF. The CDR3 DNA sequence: TGCGCCAGCAGCCCGAGCGCCGGGCAAGAGACCCAGTACTTC.

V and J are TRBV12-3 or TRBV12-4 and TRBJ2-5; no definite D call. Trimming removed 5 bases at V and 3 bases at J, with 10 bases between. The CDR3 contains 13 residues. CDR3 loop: CASSPPEEETQYF. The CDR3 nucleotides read TGTGCCAGCAGTCCCCCAGAGGAAGAGACCCAGTACTTC.